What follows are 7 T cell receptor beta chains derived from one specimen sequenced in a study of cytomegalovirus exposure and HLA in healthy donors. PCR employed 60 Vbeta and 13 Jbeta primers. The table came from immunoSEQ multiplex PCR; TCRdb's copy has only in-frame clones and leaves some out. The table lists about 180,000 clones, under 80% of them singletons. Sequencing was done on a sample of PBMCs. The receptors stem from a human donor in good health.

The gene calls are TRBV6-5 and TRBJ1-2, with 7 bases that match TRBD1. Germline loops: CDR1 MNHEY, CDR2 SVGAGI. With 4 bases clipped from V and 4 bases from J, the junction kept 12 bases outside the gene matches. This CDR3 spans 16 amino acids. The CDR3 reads CASSLTTGSRSYGYTF. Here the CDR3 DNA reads TGTGCCAGCAGTTTAACGACAGGGAGCCGGTCCTATGGCTACACCTTC.

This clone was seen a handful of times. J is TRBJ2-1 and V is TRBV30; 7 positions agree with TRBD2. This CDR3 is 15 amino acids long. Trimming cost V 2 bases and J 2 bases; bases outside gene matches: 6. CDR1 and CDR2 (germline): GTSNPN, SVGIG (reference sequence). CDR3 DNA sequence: TGTGCCTGGAGTCCCTCGGGGGGTCCCTACAATGAGCAGTTCTTC. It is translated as CAWSPSGGPYNEQFF.

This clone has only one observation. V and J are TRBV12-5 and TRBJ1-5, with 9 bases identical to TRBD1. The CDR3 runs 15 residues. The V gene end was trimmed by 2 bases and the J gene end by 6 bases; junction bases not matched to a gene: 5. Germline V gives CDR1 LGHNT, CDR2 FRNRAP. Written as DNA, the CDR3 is TGTGCTAGTGGTTTGCCGACAGGGGGATTTCAGCCCCAGCATTTT. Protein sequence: CASGLPTGGFQPQHF.

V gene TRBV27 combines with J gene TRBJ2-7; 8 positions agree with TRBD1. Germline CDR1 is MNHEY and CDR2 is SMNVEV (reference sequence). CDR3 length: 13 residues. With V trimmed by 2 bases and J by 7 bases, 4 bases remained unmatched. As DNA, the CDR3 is TGTGCCAGCAGTTTACAGGGGGCAGGTGAGCAGTACTTC. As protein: CASSLQGAGEQYF.

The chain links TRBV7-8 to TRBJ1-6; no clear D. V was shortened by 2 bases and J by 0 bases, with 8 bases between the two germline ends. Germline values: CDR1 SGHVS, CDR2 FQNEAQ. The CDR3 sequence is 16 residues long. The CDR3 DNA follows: TGTGCCAGCAGCTTAAGTCGCAGCTCCTATAATTCACCCCTCCACTTT. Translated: CASSLSRSSYNSPLHF.

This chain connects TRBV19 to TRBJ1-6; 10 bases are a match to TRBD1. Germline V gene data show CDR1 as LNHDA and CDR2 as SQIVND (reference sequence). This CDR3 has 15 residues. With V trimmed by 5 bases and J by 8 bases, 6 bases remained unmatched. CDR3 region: CASSLGQGNDSPLHF. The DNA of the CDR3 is TGTGCCAGTAGTTTGGGACAGGGGAACGATTCACCCCTCCACTTT.

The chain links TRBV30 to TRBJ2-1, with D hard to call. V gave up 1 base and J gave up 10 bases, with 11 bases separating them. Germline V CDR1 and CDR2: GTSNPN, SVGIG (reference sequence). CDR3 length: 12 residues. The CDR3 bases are TGTGCCTGGAGTGGATTGGCAGTAGAGCAGTTCTTC. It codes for CAWSGLAVEQFF.